The clone carrying this TCR beta chain appeared many times. Its matching antigen is unknown. The data are from a study of identical twins. Whole-study results and caveats: Conclusions relied on cross-sectional statistical analysis, not following the same donors.

V was shortened by 0 bases and J by 1 base, with 15 bases between the two germline ends. Germline CDR1 is MGHRA and CDR2 is YSYEKL. The CDR3 sequence is 17 residues long. TCRdb called the 5' RACE reads again in MiXCR, with one record for every CDR3 protein. This table holds about 890,000 distinct CDR3 sequences, more than 9% found once. The same data also contributed to another study, on yellow fever vaccine responses in identical twins.

The V gene is TRBV4-1, the J gene TRBJ1-1; D is possibly TRBD1 (6 bases). The clonotype comes from a woman in her late teens or twenties in good health. Sequencing input: PBMCs. CDR3 DNA: TGCGCCAGCAGCCAAGAAGGGGGGGGCGTTGGGAACACTGAAGCTTTCTTT. This translates into CASSQEGGGVGNTEAFF.